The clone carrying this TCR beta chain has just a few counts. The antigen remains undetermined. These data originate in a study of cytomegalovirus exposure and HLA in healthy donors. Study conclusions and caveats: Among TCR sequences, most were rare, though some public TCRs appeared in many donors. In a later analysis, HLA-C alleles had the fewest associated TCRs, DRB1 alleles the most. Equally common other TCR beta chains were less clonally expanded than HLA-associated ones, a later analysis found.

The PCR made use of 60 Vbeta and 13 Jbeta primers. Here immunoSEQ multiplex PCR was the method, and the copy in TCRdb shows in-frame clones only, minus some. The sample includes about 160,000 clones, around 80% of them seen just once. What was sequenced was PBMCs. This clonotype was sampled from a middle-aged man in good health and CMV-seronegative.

CDR3 sequence reads: CASSVDGRAYEQYF. CDR3 DNA sequence: TGTGCCAGCAGCGTAGACGGGAGGGCCTACGAGCAGTACTTC. This rearrangement joins TRBV9 to TRBJ2-7, with TRBD2 identical over 8 bases. V dropped 0 bases and J dropped 2; count of bases not matched to a gene: 1. Germline CDR1 and CDR2: SGDLS and YYNGEE. The CDR3 has 14 residues.